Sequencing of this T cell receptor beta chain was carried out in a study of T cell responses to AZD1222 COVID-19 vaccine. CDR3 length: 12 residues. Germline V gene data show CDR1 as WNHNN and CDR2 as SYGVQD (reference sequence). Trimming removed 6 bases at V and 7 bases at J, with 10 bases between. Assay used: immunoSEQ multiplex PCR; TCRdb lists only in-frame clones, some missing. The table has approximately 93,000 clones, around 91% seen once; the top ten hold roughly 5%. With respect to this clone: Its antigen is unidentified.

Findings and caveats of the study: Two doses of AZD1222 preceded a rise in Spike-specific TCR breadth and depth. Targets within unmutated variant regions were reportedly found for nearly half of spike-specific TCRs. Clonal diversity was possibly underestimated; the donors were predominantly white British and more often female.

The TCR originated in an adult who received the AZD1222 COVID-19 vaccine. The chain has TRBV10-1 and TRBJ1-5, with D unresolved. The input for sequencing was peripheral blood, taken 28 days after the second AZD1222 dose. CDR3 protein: CASSAGYQPQHF. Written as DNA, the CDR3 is TGCGCCAGCAGCGCAGGTTACCAGCCCCAGCATTTT.